The T cell receptor (beta chain) under discussion was sequenced for a study of CD8+CD57+ T cells in acquired aplastic anemia. Background on the study: Isolated CD4+ and CD8+ cells, once sorted, yielded DNA averaging roughly 3.2 ug.

The study's findings and limits: Overlapping CD8+ CDR3 repertoires of patients and controls contained roughly 29 shared sequences. Patients showed no significant difference from controls in CD8+ Simpson's diversity.

Investigators profiled TCR beta VDJ and CDR3 from genomic DNA template. TCRdb processed the reads anew with MiXCR; each CDR3 protein has one entry. The table includes 250,000 to 300,000 distinct CDR3 sequences, around 60% detected once. Germline V CDR1 and CDR2: SGHTA, FQGNSA. This CDR3 comprises 16 residues. After removal of 6 bases from V and 4 bases from J, the junction contained 11 bases not matched to a gene. This clonotype was seen repeatedly, ten times or more. Its specificity is not known. This chain joins TRBV7-2 and TRBJ1-5, with 8 nucleotides matching TRBD1. Material: sorted CD4+, CD8+, or CD8+CD57+ T cells (not recorded which) from PBMCs. The receptor was derived from a human donor with severe aplastic anemia or a healthy control (not recorded which). Here the CDR3 DNA reads TGTGCCAGCAGATATACCGGGACAGGCACGAATCAGCCCCAGCATTTT. Protein sequence: CASRYTGTGTNQPQHF. Filled out from reference TRBV7-2 and TRBJ1-5, the complete variable domain reads GAGVSQSPSNKVTEKGKDVELRCDPISGHTALYWYRQSLGQGLEFLIYFQGNSAPDKSGLPSDRFSAERTGGSVSTLTIQRTQQEDSAVYLCASRYTGTGTNQPQHFGDGTRLSIL.